The 11 T cell receptor beta chains below were found in one sample sequenced in a study of beta chain features in type 1 diabetes. Whole-study findings and limits: Patients with Type 1 diabetes showed moderately but significantly shorter TCRB CDR3s in all four CD4+ subsets.

Expressed TCRB transcripts got sequenced, as all isolated RNA was reverse transcribed. Data came from immunoSEQ multiplex PCR; TCRdb stores just in-frame clones and leaves some out. This table holds about 180,000 clones, about 7.9% found once. For these receptors, no antigen is known. The source material was central memory CD4+ T cells from blood. The receptors derive from a man younger than 30 with type 1 diabetes.

The chain recombines TRBV5-1 with TRBJ2-1; perhaps TRBD1 as D (6 bases). The germline gives CDR1 SGHRS, CDR2 YFSETQ. V was trimmed by 0 bases and J by 5 bases, leaving 9 bases between them. The CDR3 has 14 residues. The CDR3 region is CASSLGAGDNEQFF. The CDR3 DNA reads as TGCGCCAGCAGCTTGGGGGCAGGGGACAATGAGCAGTTCTTC.

The J gene is TRBJ2-1, the V gene TRBV28, with 10 bases matching TRBD1. Per the germline V gene, CDR1 is MDHEN and CDR2 is SYDVKM. J was trimmed by 6 bases and V by 8 bases; bases with no gene match: 7. This CDR3 comprises 14 residues. The CDR3 DNA is TGTGCCAGCCTCCCGGACAGGGGGGGCAATGAGCAGTTCTTC. This codes for CASLPDRGGNEQFF.

V and J are TRBV18 and TRBJ1-4; no firm D call. Germline CDR1 KGHSH, CDR2 LQKENI. Trimming left V 3 bases short and J 4 bases short, with 12 bases between. The CDR3 is 15 residues long. This CDR3 is CASSPRQVLNEKLFF. Written as DNA, the CDR3 is TGTGCCAGCTCACCTCGGCAGGTTCTTAATGAAAAACTGTTTTTT.

The chain couples TRBV6-1 to TRBJ2-7; possibly TRBD2 for D (6 bases). The CDR3 runs 13 residues. Between the trimmed V and J ends, which lost 7 bases and 0 bases, there was a span of 10 bases. Germline CDR1 is MNHNS and CDR2 is SASEGT. CDR3: CASTGTASYEQYF. CDR3 DNA sequence: TGTGCCAGCACCGGGACTGCCTCCTACGAGCAGTACTTC.

This clone occurred a few times. The genes are TRBV19 and TRBJ1-5; no definite D call. With 1 base removed from V and 5 bases from J, the gap between germline ends came to 18 bases. The CDR3 covers 17 residues. Germline CDR1 LNHDA, CDR2 SQIVND (reference sequence). This CDR3 reads CASSIAGGGFGDQPQHF. As DNA, the CDR3 is TGTGCCAGTAGTATAGCGGGAGGAGGGTTTGGCGATCAGCCCCAGCATTTT.

In this sample, this clone turned up a few times. The chain joins TRBV18 to TRBJ2-5; D possibly corresponds to TRBD1 (6 bases). The V gene lost 3 bases and the J gene lost 1 base, with 15 bases spanning the gap. Germline CDR1 is KGHSH and CDR2 is LQKENI. The CDR3 covers 16 residues. This CDR3 is CASSPQQGTTQETQYF. Written as DNA, the CDR3 is TGTGCCAGCTCACCGCAGCAGGGGACCACCCAAGAGACCCAGTACTTC.

This chain connects TRBV30 to TRBJ1-2, with a possible D match to TRBD1 (6 bases). V dropped 1 base and J dropped 4 bases, with 13 bases sitting between them. Germline CDR1 is GTSNPN and CDR2 is SVGIG (reference sequence). The CDR3 extends over 14 amino acids. The CDR3 DNA reads as TGTGCCTGGAGTGCCCACAGGGAGACCTATGGCTACACCTTC. Its translation: CAWSAHRETYGYTF.

This clone was observed at least ten times. The rearrangement links TRBV7-2 to TRBJ2-3; D possibly corresponds to TRBD2 (6 bases). The germline V and J ends were trimmed by 3 bases and 8 bases, with 12 bases remaining between them. CDR1 is SGHTA, CDR2 FQGNSA, per germline. This CDR3 has 13 amino acids. The CDR3 spells CASSFQGRSTQYF. CDR3 DNA: TGTGCCAGCAGCTTCCAAGGGAGGAGTACGCAGTATTTT.

This clone was counted only a few times. The CDR3 region has the DNA TGTGCCAGTACTCCAGGGGGCGGCTATGGCTACACCTTC. Translated: CASTPGGGYGYTF. This rearrangement joins TRBV19 to TRBJ1-2; 8 bases are a match to TRBD1. The V and J ends lost 7 bases and 4 bases, in that order; junction bases with no gene match: 5. CDR3 length: 13 amino acids. Germline CDR1 reads LNHDA; CDR2 reads SQIVND (reference sequence).

This clone was counted only a few times. V is TRBV7-9 and J is TRBJ2-7, with D possibly TRBD1 on 6 matching bases. Between the trimmed V and J ends, which lost 1 base and 6 bases, there was a span of 13 bases. The CDR3 totals 14 residues. Germline CDR1 is SEHNR and CDR2 is FQNEAQ (reference sequence). The CDR3 here is CASSLGTGSVEQYF. CDR3 in DNA: TGTGCCAGCAGCTTAGGAACAGGGTCCGTCGAGCAGTACTTC. The variable domain in full, with the rest retrieved from reference TRBV7-9 and TRBJ2-7, is DTGVSQNPRHKITKRGQNVTFRCDPISEHNRLYWYRQTLGQGPEFLTYFQNEAQLEKSRLLSDRFSAERPKGSFSTLEIQRTEQGDSAMYLCASSLGTGSVEQYFGPGTRLTVT.

This clone was recorded many times. The V and J genes are TRBV7-2 and TRBJ2-1, with 8 positions matching TRBD2. Germline CDR1 SGHTA, CDR2 FQGNSA. The CDR3 loop spans 14 amino acids. After removal of 5 bases from V and 7 bases from J, the junction contained 7 bases not matched to a gene. CDR3 sequence: CASSHREGENEQFF. In DNA, the CDR3 is TGTGCCAGCAGCCACCGGGAGGGCGAGAATGAGCAGTTCTTC.